The T cell receptor beta chain under discussion was sequenced for a study of blood T cell repertoires in COVID-19. The repertoire was sequenced with immunoSEQ multiplex PCR; TCRdb's copy has only in-frame clones and lacks some. Among roughly 240,000 clones listed, around 90% were seen once. A few counts support this clone. In germline, CDR1 is KGHSH, CDR2 LQKENI. The V gene lost 11 bases and the J gene lost 5 bases, with 18 bases spanning the gap. CDR3 size: 13 residues. The chain combines TRBV18 with TRBJ1-1, with a possible D match to TRBD1 (6 bases). The sequence was obtained from a man over 45 who had been exposed to COVID-19. Sequences were obtained from PBMCs or T cells enriched from blood (not recorded which). In DNA form, the CDR3 reads TGTGCCTCCGAGCTGACAGGATCGACTGAAGCTTTCTTT. Translated, it gives CASELTGSTEAFF.